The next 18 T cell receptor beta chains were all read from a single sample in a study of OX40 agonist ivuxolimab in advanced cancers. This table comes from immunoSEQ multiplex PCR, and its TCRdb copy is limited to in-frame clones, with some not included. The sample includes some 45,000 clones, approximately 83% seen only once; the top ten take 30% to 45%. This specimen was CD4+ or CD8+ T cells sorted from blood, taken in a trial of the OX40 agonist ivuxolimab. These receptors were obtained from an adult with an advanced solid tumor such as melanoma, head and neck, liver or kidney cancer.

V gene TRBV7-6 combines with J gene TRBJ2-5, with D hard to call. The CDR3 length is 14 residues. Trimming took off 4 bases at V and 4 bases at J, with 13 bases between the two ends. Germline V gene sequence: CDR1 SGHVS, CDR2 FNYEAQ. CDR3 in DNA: TGTGCCAGCAGCTCCGAACACGATCCAGAGACCCAGTACTTC. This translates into CASSSEHDPETQYF.

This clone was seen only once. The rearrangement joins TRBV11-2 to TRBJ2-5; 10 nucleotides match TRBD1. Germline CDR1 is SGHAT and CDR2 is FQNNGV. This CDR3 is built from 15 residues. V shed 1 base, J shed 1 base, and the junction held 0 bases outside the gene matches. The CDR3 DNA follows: TGTGCCAGCAGCTTAGGGACAGGGGGCCAAGAGACCCAGTACTTC. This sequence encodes CASSLGTGGQETQYF.

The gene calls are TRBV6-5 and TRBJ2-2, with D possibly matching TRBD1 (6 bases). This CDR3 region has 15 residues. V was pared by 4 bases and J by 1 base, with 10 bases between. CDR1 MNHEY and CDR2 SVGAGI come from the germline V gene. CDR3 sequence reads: CASSWQGMNTGELFF. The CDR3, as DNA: TGTGCCAGCAGTTGGCAGGGGATGAACACCGGGGAGCTGTTTTTT.

CDR3 coding DNA: TGCGCCAGCAGCTTGGAGGCAGGGGACGAGCAGTACTTC. This codes for CASSLEAGDEQYF. This chain connects TRBV5-1 to TRBJ2-7; TRBD1 is a possible D gene (6 bases). The CDR3 sequence is 13 residues long. Germline assignment: CDR1 SGHRS and CDR2 YFSETQ. V was clipped by 0 bases and J by 5 bases, with 9 bases between them.

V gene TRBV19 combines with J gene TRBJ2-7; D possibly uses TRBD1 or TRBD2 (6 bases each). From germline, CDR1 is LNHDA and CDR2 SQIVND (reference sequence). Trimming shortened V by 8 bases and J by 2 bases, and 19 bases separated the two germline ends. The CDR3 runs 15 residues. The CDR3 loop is CASSIGGGGTYEQYF. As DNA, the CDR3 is TGTGCCAGTTCCATCGGTGGAGGGGGGACCTACGAGCAGTACTTC.

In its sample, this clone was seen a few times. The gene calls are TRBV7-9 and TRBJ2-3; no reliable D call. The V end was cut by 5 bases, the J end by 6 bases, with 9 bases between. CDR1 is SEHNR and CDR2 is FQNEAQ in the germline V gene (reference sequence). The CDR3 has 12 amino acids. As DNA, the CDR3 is TGTGCCAGCAGCCTCCTCCGGGATACGCAGTATTTT. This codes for CASSLLRDTQYF.

The CDR3 coding sequence is TGTGCCAGCAGTTTGGAGGGATTCTCACCCCTCCACTTT. Encoded protein: CASSLEGFSPLHF. V usage is TRBV28 and J usage is TRBJ1-6; D call uncertain. V dropped 3 bases and J dropped 10 bases, with 10 bases sitting between them. CDR1 and CDR2 from the germline V gene are MDHEN and SYDVKM. This CDR3 comprises 13 residues.

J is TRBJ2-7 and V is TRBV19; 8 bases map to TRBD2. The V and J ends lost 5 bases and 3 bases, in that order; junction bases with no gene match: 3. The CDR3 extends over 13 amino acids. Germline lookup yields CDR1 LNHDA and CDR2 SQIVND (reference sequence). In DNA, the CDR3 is TGTGCCAGTAGTCTCGGGAGGGACTACGAGCAGTACTTC. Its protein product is CASSLGRDYEQYF. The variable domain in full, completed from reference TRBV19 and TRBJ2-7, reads DGGITQSPKYLFRKEGQNVTLSCEQNLNHDAMYWYRQDPGQGLRLIYYSQIVNDFQKGDIAEGYSVSREKKESFPLTVTSAQKNPTAFYLCASSLGRDYEQYFGPGTRLTVT.

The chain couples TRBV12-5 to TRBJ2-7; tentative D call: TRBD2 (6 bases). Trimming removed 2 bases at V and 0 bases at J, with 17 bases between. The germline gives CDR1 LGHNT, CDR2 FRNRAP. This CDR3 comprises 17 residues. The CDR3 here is CASGLFGGAPSSYEQYF. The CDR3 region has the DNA TGTGCTAGTGGTTTGTTCGGCGGGGCACCGAGCTCCTACGAGCAGTACTTC.

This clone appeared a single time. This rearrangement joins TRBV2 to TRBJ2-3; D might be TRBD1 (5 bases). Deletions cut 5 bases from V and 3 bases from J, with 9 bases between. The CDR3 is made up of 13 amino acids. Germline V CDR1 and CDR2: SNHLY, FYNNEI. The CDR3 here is CASSRQLTDTQYF. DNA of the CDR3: TGTGCCAGCAGTCGACAGTTAACAGATACGCAGTATTTT. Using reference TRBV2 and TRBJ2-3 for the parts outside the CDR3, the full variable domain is EPEVTQTPSHQVTQMGQEVILRCVPISNHLYFYWYRQILGQKVEFLVSFYNNEISEKSEIFDDQFSVERPDGSNFTLKIRSTKLEDSAMYFCASSRQLTDTQYFGPGTRLTVL.

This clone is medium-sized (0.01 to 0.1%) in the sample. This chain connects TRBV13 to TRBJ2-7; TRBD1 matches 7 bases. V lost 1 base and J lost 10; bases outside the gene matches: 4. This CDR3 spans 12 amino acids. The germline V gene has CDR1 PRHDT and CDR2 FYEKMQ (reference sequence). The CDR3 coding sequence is TGTGCCAGCAGCTTAGAAGGGGGCAAACAGTACTTC. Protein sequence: CASSLEGGKQYF.

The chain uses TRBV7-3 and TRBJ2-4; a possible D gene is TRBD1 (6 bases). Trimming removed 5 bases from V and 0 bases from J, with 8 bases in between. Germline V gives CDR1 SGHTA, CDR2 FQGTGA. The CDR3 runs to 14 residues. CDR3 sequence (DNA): TGTGCCAGCAGCGCAGGGGTAGCCAAAAACATTCAGTACTTC. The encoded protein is CASSAGVAKNIQYF.

This CDR3 reads CASSLTGANTGELFF. Written as DNA, the CDR3 is TGCGCCAGCAGCCTGACCGGAGCGAACACCGGGGAGCTGTTTTTT. The rearrangement uses TRBV5-1 and TRBJ2-2; no reliable D call. The germline V and J ends were trimmed by 4 bases and 0 bases, with 10 bases remaining between them. There are 15 residues in the CDR3. The V gene's germline CDR1 is SGHRS and CDR2 YFSETQ.

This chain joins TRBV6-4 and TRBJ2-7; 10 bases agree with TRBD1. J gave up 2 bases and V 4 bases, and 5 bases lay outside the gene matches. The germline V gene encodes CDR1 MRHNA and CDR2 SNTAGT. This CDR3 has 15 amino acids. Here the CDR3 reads CASSVGGQGTYEQYF. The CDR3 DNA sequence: TGTGCCAGCAGTGTAGGGGGACAGGGGACCTACGAGCAGTACTTC.

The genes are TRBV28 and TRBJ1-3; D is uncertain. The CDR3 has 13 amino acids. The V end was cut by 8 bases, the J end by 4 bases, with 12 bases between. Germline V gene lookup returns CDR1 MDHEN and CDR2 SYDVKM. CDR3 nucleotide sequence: TGTGCCAGCGGGCCTTCTTGGGGAAACACCATATATTTT. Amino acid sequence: CASGPSWGNTIYF.

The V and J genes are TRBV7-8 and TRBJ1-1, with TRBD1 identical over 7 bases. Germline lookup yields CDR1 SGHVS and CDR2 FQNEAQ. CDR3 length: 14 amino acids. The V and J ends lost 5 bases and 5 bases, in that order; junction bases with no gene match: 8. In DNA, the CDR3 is TGTGCCAGCAGCCCGGACAGGAGGAGGACTGAAGCTTTCTTT. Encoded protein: CASSPDRRRTEAFF.

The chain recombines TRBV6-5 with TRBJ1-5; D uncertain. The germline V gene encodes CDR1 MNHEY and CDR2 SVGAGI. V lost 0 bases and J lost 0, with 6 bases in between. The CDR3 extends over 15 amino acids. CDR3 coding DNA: TGTGCCAGCAGTTACTCGTCGGTTAGCAATCAGCCCCAGCATTTT. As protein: CASSYSSVSNQPQHF.

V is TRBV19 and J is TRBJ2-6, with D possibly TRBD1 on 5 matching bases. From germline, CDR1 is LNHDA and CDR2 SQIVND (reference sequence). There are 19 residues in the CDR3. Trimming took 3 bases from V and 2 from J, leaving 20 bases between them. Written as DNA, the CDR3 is TGTGCCAGTAGTATTGATAGGCAGGGATGGGTACCTGGGGCCAACGTCCTGACTTTC. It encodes CASSIDRQGWVPGANVLTF.